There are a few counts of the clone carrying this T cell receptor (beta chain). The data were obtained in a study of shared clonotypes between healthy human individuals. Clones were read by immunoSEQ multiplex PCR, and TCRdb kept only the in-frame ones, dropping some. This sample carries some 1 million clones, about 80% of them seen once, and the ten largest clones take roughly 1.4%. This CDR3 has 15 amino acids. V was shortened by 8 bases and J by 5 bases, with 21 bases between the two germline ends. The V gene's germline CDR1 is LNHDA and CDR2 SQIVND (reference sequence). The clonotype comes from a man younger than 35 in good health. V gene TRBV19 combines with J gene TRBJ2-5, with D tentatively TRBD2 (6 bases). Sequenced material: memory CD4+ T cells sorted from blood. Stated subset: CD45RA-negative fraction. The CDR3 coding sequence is TGTGCCAGTCACCCGCCGGGGAGGACTGAGGAGACCCAGTACTTC. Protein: CASHPPGRTEETQYF.